This T cell receptor beta chain was recovered during a study of cytomegalovirus exposure and HLA in healthy donors. The study, taken as a whole, reports: Usually a TCR sequence was rare, but some public TCRs were found in many donors.

PCR amplification relied on 60 Vbeta primers (plus 13 Jbeta primers). Sequencing used immunoSEQ multiplex PCR; TCRdb keeps in-frame clones, though not all of them. Among some 160,000 clones listed, roughly 70% were seen once. Healthy bone marrow donors made up the donors. This clone was observed a handful of times. Its specificity is unknown. The sequenced sample consisted of PBMCs. The clonotype comes from a man between 60 and 75 years old in good health and CMV-seronegative.

The CDR3 loop is CAWSPQGASDTQYF. CDR3 DNA: TGTGCCTGGAGTCCACAGGGGGCTTCAGATACGCAGTATTTT. This chain links TRBV30 with TRBJ2-3; 9 bases line up with TRBD1. This CDR3 contains 14 residues. Germline lookup yields CDR1 GTSNPN and CDR2 SVGIG (reference sequence). J was trimmed by 4 bases and V by 2 bases; bases with no gene match: 4.